One and the same sample provided the 18 T cell receptor beta chains below, sequenced in a study of T cell responses to AZD1222 COVID-19 vaccine. Clones were sequenced by immunoSEQ multiplex PCR, and TCRdb holds only the in-frame ones, with some missing. The sample includes 18,000 or so clones, roughly 86% seen only once; the top ten take about 9.5%. Sequencing was performed on peripheral blood, taken 28 days after the second AZD1222 dose. These receptors were taken from an adult who received the AZD1222 COVID-19 vaccine.

The CDR3 region is CASSVAHEQYF. Written as DNA, the CDR3 is TGTGCCAGCAGCGTAGCTCACGAGCAGTACTTC. The chain recombines TRBV9 with TRBJ2-7, with D uncertain. Germline CDR1 SGDLS, CDR2 YYNGEE. Deletions cut 0 bases from V and 5 bases from J, with 3 bases between. CDR3 length: 11 amino acids.

This clone was observed a few times. The chain has TRBV7-8 and TRBJ1-5; D gene uncertain. V lost 3 bases and J lost 9, with 12 bases in between. The length of the CDR3 is 13 residues. Germline assignment: CDR1 SGHVS and CDR2 FQNEAQ. The DNA for the CDR3 is TGTGCCAGCAGCTTTGACTGGGTCTCGCCCCAGCATTTT. Translating it yields CASSFDWVSPQHF.

In this sample, this clone turned up a few times. The chain employs TRBV7-3 and TRBJ2-3; D may correspond to TRBD1 or TRBD2 (5 bases each). The V gene's germline CDR1 is SGHTA and CDR2 FQGTGA. V shed 0 bases and J shed 4 bases, with 11 bases lying between them. The CDR3 runs to 15 residues. The CDR3 bases are TGTGCCAGCAGCTTAACTTCAGGGACGTCAGATACGCAGTATTTT. Its translation: CASSLTSGTSDTQYF.

The chain combines TRBV20-1 with TRBJ2-7; possibly TRBD2 for D (5 bases). CDR1 is DFQATT, CDR2 SNEGSKA, per germline (reference sequence). This CDR3 region has 11 residues. V lost 6 bases, J lost 4 bases, and 10 bases lay in between. CDR3 sequence reads: CSATREYEQYF. CDR3 sequence (DNA): TGCAGTGCAACTAGGGAGTACGAGCAGTACTTC.

The rearrangement links TRBV4-1 to TRBJ2-3; D ambiguous. Germline CDR1 reads MGHRA; CDR2 reads YSYEKL. The length of the CDR3 is 17 residues. The V and J ends lost 1 base and 2 bases respectively, with 16 bases between them. The CDR3 region is CASSQVNLPGFTDTQYF. CDR3 coding DNA: TGCGCCAGCAGCCAAGTTAACCTCCCGGGTTTCACAGATACGCAGTATTTT.

This clone showed up just once. The chain combines TRBV7-9 with TRBJ2-7; 11 bases are shared with TRBD2. This CDR3 contains 17 residues. After removal of 5 bases from V and 4 bases from J, the junction contained 13 bases not matched to a gene. Germline CDR1 reads SEHNR; CDR2 reads FQNEAQ (reference sequence). The CDR3 DNA reads TGTGCCAGCAGCCCGACCTTCCGTACTAGCGGGAGATACGAGCAGTACTTC. Translated: CASSPTFRTSGRYEQYF.

The V and J genes are TRBV12-3 or TRBV12-4 and TRBJ2-7; 7 nucleotides line up with TRBD2. This CDR3 is 12 amino acids long. V shed 4 bases and J 6 bases; nucleotides not matched to a gene: 3. Written as DNA, the CDR3 is TGTGCCAGCAGTTCCCCTAGCGGCGAGCAGTACTTC. Translation gives CASSSPSGEQYF.

This chain joins TRBV4-1 and TRBJ1-2; no clear D gene. Deletions cut 1 base from V and 8 bases from J, with 14 bases between. CDR1 is MGHRA and CDR2 is YSYEKL in the germline V gene. The CDR3 has 14 residues. The CDR3, as DNA: TGCGCCAGCAGCCAAGCCCCGGGGTTAGGCGGCTACACCTTC. It translates to CASSQAPGLGGYTF.

This clone was found once. The CDR3 DNA follows: TGTGCCAGCAGCCGATCGACGGCTAACTATGGCTACACCTTC. Its protein is CASSRSTANYGYTF. J is TRBJ1-2 and V is TRBV3-1 (or the pseudogene TRBV3-2); D not resolved. V lost 4 bases and J 0 bases, leaving 9 bases between the germline ends. Germline V gene lookup returns CDR1 LGHDT and CDR2 YNNKEL (reference sequence). The CDR3 totals 14 residues.

The chain recombines TRBV15 with TRBJ2-5; no clear D gene. This CDR3 region has 14 residues. CDR1 and CDR2 from the germline V gene are LNHNV and YYDKDF (reference sequence). The germline V and J ends were trimmed by 3 bases and 7 bases, with 15 bases remaining between them. The CDR3 coding sequence is TGTGCCACCAGCAGGGCCACCCGGAAGGGGACCCAGTACTTC. Its protein is CATSRATRKGTQYF.

In this sample, this clone turned up once. The V gene is TRBV6-1, the J gene TRBJ2-2; 7 bases are shared with TRBD2. This CDR3 region has 14 residues. V was clipped by 2 bases and J by 7 bases; unmatched bases: 4. The germline V gene has CDR1 MNHNS and CDR2 SASEGT. CDR3 region: CASSENSGYGELFF. As DNA, the CDR3 is TGTGCCAGCAGTGAAAATAGCGGGTACGGGGAGCTGTTTTTT.

This clone was picked up one time. The V gene is TRBV7-2, the J gene TRBJ1-4; a possible D gene is TRBD1 (6 bases). V was shortened by 5 bases and J by 5 bases, with 18 bases between the two germline ends. From germline, CDR1 is SGHTA and CDR2 FQGNSA. The CDR3 extends over 16 amino acids. The CDR3 nucleotides read TGTGCCAGCAGCAAAACAACCGGAGGGGGGAATGAAAAACTGTTTTTT. It codes for CASSKTTGGGNEKLFF.

The rearrangement uses TRBV7-9 and TRBJ1-5, with D unresolved. V lost 1 base and J 1 base, leaving 5 bases between the germline ends. The CDR3 has 14 amino acids. Germline CDR1 and CDR2: SEHNR and FQNEAQ (reference sequence). CDR3 nucleotide sequence: TGTGCCAGCAGCTTAGGGCTGAGCAATCAGCCCCAGCATTTT. As protein: CASSLGLSNQPQHF.

The V gene is TRBV7-2, the J gene TRBJ2-7; no reliable D call. CDR3 length equals 13 residues. CDR1 SGHTA and CDR2 FQGNSA come from the germline V gene. Trimming stripped 5 bases from V and 3 bases from J, with 11 bases between. The CDR3 sequence: CASSLSANYEQYV. The CDR3 coding sequence is TGTGCCAGCAGCCTCAGCGCCAACTACGAGCAGTACGTC.

This clone was recorded once. This chain uses TRBV3-1 (or the pseudogene TRBV3-2) with TRBJ1-4; D is ambiguous. The CDR3 length is 11 residues. In germline, CDR1 is LGHDT, CDR2 YNNKEL (reference sequence). Trimming took off 5 bases at V and 5 bases at J, with 3 bases between the two ends. CDR3 amino acids: CASSSNEKLFF. CDR3 DNA sequence: TGTGCCAGCAGCTCCAATGAAAAACTGTTTTTT.

This chain joins TRBV5-4 and TRBJ1-1; 7 bases align to TRBD1. This CDR3 contains 16 residues. J was trimmed by 1 base and V by 4 bases; bases with no gene match: 10. CDR1 SGHNT and CDR2 YYREEE come from the germline V gene (reference sequence). The CDR3 region is CASSAGWTGENTEAFF. The CDR3 coding sequence is TGTGCCAGCAGCGCAGGATGGACAGGCGAGAACACTGAAGCTTTCTTT.

CDR3 in DNA: TGTGCCAGCAGTGAAGTTAGGTCTCTGGGAAACACCATATATTTT. It specifies CASSEVRSLGNTIYF. The V call is TRBV2, the J call TRBJ1-3; no clear D gene. V shed 1 base and J shed 4 bases, with 11 bases lying between them. Germline CDR1 SNHLY, CDR2 FYNNEI. This CDR3 contains 15 residues.

This chain connects TRBV5-1 to TRBJ1-1, with 9 bases identical to TRBD1. The CDR3 spans 13 residues. Per germline, CDR1 SGHRS and CDR2 YFSETQ. V shed 7 bases, J shed 1 base, and the junction held 2 bases outside the gene matches. The CDR3 region has the DNA TGCGCCAGCGGGGGACAGGGGAACACTGAAGCTTTCTTT. It is translated as CASGGQGNTEAFF.